This TCR beta chain comes out of a study of graft-versus-host responses after intestinal transplantation. Sequenced by immunoSEQ multiplex PCR; TCRdb stores in-frame clones only, minus some. The sample shows 45,000 to 65,000 clones, about 94% of them seen only once. CDR1 and CDR2 from the germline V gene are ENHRY and SYGVKD. V lost 2 bases and J 1 base, leaving 15 bases between the germline ends. The CDR3 totals 16 residues. A word on this clone: Its antigen is not identified.

The chain carries TRBV10-3 and TRBJ2-7, with no clear D. The receptor comes from a human donor who was the organ donor for an intestinal transplant. The sample was unstimulated CD4+ T cells sorted from spleen or lymph node cells, taken before transplant. CDR3 loop: CAISENNFRQSYEQYF. CDR3 in DNA: TGTGCCATCAGTGAGAATAACTTCCGGCAGTCCTACGAGCAGTACTTC.